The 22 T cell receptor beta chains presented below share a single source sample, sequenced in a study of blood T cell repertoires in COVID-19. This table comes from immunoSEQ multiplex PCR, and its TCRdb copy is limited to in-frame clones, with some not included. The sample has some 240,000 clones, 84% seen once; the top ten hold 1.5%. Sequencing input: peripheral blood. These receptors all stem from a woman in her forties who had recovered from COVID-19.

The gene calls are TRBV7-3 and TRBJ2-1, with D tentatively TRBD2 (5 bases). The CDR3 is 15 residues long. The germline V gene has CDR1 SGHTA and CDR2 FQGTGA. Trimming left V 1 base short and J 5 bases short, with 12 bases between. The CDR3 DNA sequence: TGTGCCAGCAGCTTAATTCCCGCCGGGGACAATGAGCAGTTCTTC. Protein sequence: CASSLIPAGDNEQFF.

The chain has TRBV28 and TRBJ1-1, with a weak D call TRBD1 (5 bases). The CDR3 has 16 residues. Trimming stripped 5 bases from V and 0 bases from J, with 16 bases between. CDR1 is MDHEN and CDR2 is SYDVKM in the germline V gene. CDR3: CASSPLWTPMNTEAFF. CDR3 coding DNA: TGTGCCAGCAGTCCCCTTTGGACACCAATGAACACTGAAGCTTTCTTT.

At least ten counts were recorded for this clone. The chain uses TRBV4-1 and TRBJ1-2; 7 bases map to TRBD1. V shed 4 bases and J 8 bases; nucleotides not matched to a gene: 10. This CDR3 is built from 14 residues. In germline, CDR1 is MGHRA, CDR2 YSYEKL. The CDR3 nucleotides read TGCGCCAGCAGCCTCTCGACAGGGATGGTCGGCTACACCTTC. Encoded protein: CASSLSTGMVGYTF.

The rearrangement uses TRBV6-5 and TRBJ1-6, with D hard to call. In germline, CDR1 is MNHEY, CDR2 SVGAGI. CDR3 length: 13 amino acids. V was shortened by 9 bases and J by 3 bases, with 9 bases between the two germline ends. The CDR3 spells CASEGVYNSPLHF. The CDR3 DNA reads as TGTGCCAGTGAGGGCGTCTATAATTCACCCCTCCACTTT.

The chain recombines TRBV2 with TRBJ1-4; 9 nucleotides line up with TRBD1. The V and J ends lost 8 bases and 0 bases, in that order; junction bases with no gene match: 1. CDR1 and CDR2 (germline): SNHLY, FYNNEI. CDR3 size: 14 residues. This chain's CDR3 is CASRTGATNEKLFF. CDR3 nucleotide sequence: TGTGCCAGCCGGACAGGGGCAACTAATGAAAAACTGTTTTTT.

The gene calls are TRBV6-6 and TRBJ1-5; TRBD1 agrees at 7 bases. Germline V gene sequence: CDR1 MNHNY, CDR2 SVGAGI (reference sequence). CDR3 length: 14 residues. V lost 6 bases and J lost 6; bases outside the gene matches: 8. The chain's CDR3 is CASRGQPVVQPQHF. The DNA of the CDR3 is TGTGCCAGCAGGGGACAGCCGGTTGTTCAGCCCCAGCATTTT.

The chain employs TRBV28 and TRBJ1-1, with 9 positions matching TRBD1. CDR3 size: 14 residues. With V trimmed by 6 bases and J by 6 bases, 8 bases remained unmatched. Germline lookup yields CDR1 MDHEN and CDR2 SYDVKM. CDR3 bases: TGTGCCAGCAGCTACAGGGGGCGTTTTGCTGAAGCTTTCTTT. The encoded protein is CASSYRGRFAEAFF.

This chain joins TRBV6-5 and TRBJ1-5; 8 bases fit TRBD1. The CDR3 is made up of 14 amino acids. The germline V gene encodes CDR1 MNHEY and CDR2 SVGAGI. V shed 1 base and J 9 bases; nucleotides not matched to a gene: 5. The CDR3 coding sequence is TGTGCCAGCAGTTACTTGACAGGGGAAGGGCCCCAGCATTTT. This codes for CASSYLTGEGPQHF.

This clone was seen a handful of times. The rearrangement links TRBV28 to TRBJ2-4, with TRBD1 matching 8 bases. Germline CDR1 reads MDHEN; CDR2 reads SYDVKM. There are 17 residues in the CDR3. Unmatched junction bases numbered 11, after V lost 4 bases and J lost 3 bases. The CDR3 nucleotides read TGTGCCAGCAGTTGGACAGGGCGTTCGGGGTACAAAAACATTCAGTACTTC. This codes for CASSWTGRSGYKNIQYF.

CDR3 bases: TGTGCCAGCTGTCTAACAGGGGGCTACACCGGGGAGCTGTTTTTT. It specifies CASCLTGGYTGELFF. The gene calls are TRBV6-5 and TRBJ2-2; 9 nucleotides agree with TRBD1. The V gene end was trimmed by 8 bases and the J gene end by 3 bases; junction bases not matched to a gene: 7. The CDR3 runs 15 residues. Germline V gives CDR1 MNHEY, CDR2 SVGAGI.

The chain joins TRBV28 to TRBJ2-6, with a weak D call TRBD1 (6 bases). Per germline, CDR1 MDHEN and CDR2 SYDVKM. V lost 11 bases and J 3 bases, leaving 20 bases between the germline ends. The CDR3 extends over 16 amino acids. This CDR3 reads CASGGADVGGANVLTF. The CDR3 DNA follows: TGTGCCTCTGGGGGCGCTGACGTCGGTGGGGCCAACGTCCTGACTTTC.

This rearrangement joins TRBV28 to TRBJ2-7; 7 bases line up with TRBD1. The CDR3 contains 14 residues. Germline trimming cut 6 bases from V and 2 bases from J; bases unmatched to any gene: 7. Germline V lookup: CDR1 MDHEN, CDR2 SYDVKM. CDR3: CASRYRGITYEQYF. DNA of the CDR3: TGTGCCAGCAGATACAGGGGAATCACCTACGAGCAGTACTTC.

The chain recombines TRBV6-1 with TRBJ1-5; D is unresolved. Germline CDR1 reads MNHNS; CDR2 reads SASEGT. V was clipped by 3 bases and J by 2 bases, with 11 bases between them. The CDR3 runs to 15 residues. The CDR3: CASSESGGGNQPQHF. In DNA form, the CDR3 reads TGTGCCAGCAGTGAGTCAGGAGGAGGCAATCAGCCCCAGCATTTT.

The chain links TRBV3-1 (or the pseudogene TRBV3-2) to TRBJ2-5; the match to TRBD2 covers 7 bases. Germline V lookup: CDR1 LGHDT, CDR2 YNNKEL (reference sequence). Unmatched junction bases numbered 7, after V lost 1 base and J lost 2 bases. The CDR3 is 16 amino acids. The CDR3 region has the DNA TGTGCCAGCAGCCAAGGGTCGGCGGGGGTTCAAGAGACCCAGTACTTC. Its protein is CASSQGSAGVQETQYF.

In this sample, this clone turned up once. Written as DNA, the CDR3 is TGTGCCAGCAGTTTATTGGGAGCGGCGGGCTACACCTTC. Its protein is CASSLLGAAGYTF. The chain joins TRBV28 to TRBJ1-2; no definite D call. The CDR3 spans 13 residues. The V end was cut by 1 base, the J end by 8 bases, with 11 bases between. Germline V gene sequence: CDR1 MDHEN, CDR2 SYDVKM.

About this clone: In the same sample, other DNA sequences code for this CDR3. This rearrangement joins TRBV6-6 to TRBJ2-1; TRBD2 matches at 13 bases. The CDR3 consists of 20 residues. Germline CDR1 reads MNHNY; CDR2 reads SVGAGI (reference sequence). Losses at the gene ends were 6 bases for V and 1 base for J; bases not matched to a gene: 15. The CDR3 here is CASSLILAGGRRASYNEQFF. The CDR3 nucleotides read TGTGCCAGCAGCCTAATACTAGCGGGGGGGCGGCGTGCGTCCTACAATGAGCAGTTCTTC.

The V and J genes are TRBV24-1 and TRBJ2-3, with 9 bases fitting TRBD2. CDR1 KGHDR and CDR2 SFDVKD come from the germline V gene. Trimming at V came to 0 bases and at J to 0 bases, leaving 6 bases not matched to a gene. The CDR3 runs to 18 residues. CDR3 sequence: CATSDLGASGVSTDTQYF. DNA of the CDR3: TGTGCCACCAGTGATTTGGGGGCTAGCGGGGTGAGCACAGATACGCAGTATTTT.

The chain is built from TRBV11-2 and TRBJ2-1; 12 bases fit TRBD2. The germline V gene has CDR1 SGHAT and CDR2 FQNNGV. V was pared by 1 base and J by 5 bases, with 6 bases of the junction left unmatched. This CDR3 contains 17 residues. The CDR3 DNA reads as TGTGCCAGCAGCTTAGGCCGACTAGCGGGGGCCAACAATGAGCAGTTCTTC. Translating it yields CASSLGRLAGANNEQFF. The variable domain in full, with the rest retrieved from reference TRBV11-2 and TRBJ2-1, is EAGVAQSPRYKIIEKRQSVAFWCNPISGHATLYWYQQILGQGPKLLIQFQNNGVVDDSQLPKDRFSAERLKGVDSTLKIQPAKLEDSAVYLCASSLGRLAGANNEQFFGPGTRLTVL.

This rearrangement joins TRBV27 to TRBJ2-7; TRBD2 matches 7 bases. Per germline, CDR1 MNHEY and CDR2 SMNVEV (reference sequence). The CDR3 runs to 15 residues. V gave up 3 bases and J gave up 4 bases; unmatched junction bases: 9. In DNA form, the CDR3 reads TGTGCCAGCAGTTTGGCAAGCGGGGTGCTTTACGAGCAGTACTTC. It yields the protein CASSLASGVLYEQYF.

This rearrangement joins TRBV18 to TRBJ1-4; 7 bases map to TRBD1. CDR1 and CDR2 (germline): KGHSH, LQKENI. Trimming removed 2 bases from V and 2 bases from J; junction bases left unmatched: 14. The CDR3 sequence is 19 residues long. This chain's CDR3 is CASSPKGLPGGSTNEKLFF. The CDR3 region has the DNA TGTGCCAGCTCACCAAAAGGCCTCCCAGGGGGGTCGACTAATGAAAAACTGTTTTTT.

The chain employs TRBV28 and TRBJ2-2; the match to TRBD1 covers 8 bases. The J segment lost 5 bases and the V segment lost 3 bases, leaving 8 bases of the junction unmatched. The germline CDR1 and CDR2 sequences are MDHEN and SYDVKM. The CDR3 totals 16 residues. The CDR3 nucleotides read TGTGCCAGCAGTTTTCAGGGCAGGGGGCCGACCGGGGAGCTGTTTTTT. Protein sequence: CASSFQGRGPTGELFF.

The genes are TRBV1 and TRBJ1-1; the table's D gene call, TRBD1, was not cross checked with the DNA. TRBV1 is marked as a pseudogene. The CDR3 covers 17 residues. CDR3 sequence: CTSSQETRDREYTEAFF. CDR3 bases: TGCACCAGCAGCCAAGAAACTCGAGACAGGGAGTACACTGAAGCTTTCTTT.